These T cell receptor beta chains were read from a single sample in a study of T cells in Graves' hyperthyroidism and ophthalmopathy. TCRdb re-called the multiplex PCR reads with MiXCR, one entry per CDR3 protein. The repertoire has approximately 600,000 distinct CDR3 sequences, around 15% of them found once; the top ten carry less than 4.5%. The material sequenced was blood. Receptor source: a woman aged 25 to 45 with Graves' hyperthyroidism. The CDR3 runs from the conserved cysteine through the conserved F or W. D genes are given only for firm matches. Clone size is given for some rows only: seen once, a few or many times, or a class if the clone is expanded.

CDR3 DNA: TGTGCCAGCAGCAAAGGGGGTAGGGTGATGAACACTGAAGCTTTCTTT; CDR3 protein: CASSKGGRVMNTEAFF; D gene: .; clone size: .; V gene: TRBV7-8; J gene: TRBJ1-1
CDR3 DNA: TGTGCCAGCAGTTTGGAGGGTAGGCACACTGAAGCTTTCTTT; CDR3 protein: CASSLEGRHTEAFF; D gene: .; clone size: many; V gene: TRBV28; J gene: TRBJ1-1
CDR3 DNA: TGTGCCAGCAGTTTGAGCGGGGGTTCTGATTACGAGCAGTACTTC; CDR3 protein: CASSLSGGSDYEQYF; D gene: TRBD2; clone size: many; V gene: TRBV27; J gene: TRBJ2-7
CDR3 DNA: TGCGCCAGCAGCCCAATACAACAGGGGGGCTATGGCTACACCTTC; CDR3 protein: CASSPIQQGGYGYTF; D gene: TRBD1; clone size: once; V gene: TRBV4-3; J gene: TRBJ1-2
CDR3 DNA: TGCGCCAGCAAAAGGGACAGGGTGGACACCGGGGAGCTGTTTTTT; CDR3 protein: CASKRDRVDTGELFF; D gene: TRBD1; clone size: .; V gene: TRBV5-1; J gene: TRBJ2-2
CDR3 DNA: TGTGCCACCAGTGATTTGGCGGGCGCCCCGAATGAGCAGTTCTTC; CDR3 protein: CATSDLAGAPNEQFF; D gene: .; clone size: .; V gene: TRBV24-1; J gene: TRBJ2-1
CDR3 DNA: TGTGCCTGGGCGAAGGGTGTCAATCAGCCCCAGCATTTT; CDR3 protein: CAWAKGVNQPQHF; D gene: .; clone size: many; V gene: TRBV30; J gene: TRBJ1-5
CDR3 DNA: TGTGCCAGTAGTATCCCGATCGGGCGATACAGGGGCCGGGCTAACTATGGCTACACCTTC; CDR3 protein: CASSIPIGRYRGRANYGYTF; D gene: TRBD1; clone size: .; V gene: TRBV19; J gene: TRBJ1-2
CDR3 DNA: TGTGCCTGGAGCAGCAGGGGGTTAATGAACACTGAAGCTTTCTTT; CDR3 protein: CAWSSRGLMNTEAFF; D gene: TRBD1; clone size: .; V gene: TRBV30; J gene: TRBJ1-1
CDR3 DNA: TGTGCCAGCAGCCGGGAGCGGGATACGCAGTATTTT; CDR3 protein: CASSRERDTQYF; D gene: .; clone size: .; V gene: TRBV4-2; J gene: TRBJ2-3
CDR3 DNA: TGTGCCAGCAGTTACTCGACCGACGAGCAGTACTTC; CDR3 protein: CASSYSTDEQYF; D gene: .; clone size: few; V gene: TRBV6-2/TRBV6-3; J gene: TRBJ2-7
CDR3 DNA: TGTGCCAGCAGATTACAACCCAACACTGAAGCTTTCTTT; CDR3 protein: CASRLQPNTEAFF; D gene: .; clone size: many; V gene: TRBV13; J gene: TRBJ1-1
CDR3 DNA: TGTGCCAGCAGCTCCATCTACGACAGAGGATACGAGCAGTACTTC; CDR3 protein: CASSSIYDRGYEQYF; D gene: .; clone size: .; V gene: TRBV5-6; J gene: TRBJ2-7
CDR3 DNA: TGTGCCAGCAGTTGGACAGGTGCGGGCGAGCAGTACTTC; CDR3 protein: CASSWTGAGEQYF; D gene: TRBD1; clone size: few; V gene: TRBV7-2; J gene: TRBJ2-7
CDR3 DNA: TGTGCCAGTAGTATAGGACAGGGCGAAACGGTGACCCAGTACTTC; CDR3 protein: CASSIGQGETVTQYF; D gene: TRBD1; clone size: .; V gene: TRBV19; J gene: TRBJ2-5
CDR3 DNA: TGTGCCAGCAAGTCGACTCCTAACAATGAGCAGTTCTTC; CDR3 protein: CASKSTPNNEQFF; D gene: .; clone size: many; V gene: TRBV13; J gene: TRBJ2-1
CDR3 DNA: TGTGCCTGGAGTCCGGGACCTTATAATTCACCCCTCCACTTT; CDR3 protein: CAWSPGPYNSPLHF; D gene: .; clone size: .; V gene: TRBV30; J gene: TRBJ1-6
CDR3 DNA: TGCAGTGCTAGATCAAGCGGGAGCGGGGGAGATACGCAGTATTTT; CDR3 protein: CSARSSGSGGDTQYF; D gene: TRBD2; clone size: .; V gene: TRBV20-1; J gene: TRBJ2-3
CDR3 DNA: TGTGCCGGTAGGGGAAGCGGTAACTCCTACGAGCAGTACTTC; CDR3 protein: CAGRGSGNSYEQYF; D gene: .; clone size: many; V gene: TRBV6-1; J gene: TRBJ2-7
CDR3 DNA: TGTGCCAGCAGCTCGCCCCCCACAGGGGGATTCGGTGAGCAGTTCTTC; CDR3 protein: CASSSPPTGGFGEQFF; D gene: TRBD1; clone size: .; V gene: TRBV7-9; J gene: TRBJ2-1
CDR3 DNA: TGTGCCAGCAGCTTGGAATCCCCCTATAATTCACCCCTCCACTTT; CDR3 protein: CASSLESPYNSPLHF; D gene: .; clone size: .; V gene: TRBV5-4; J gene: TRBJ1-6
CDR3 DNA: TGTGCCAGCAGTTTGACGGGGCGGACGAATCAGCCCCAGCATTTT; CDR3 protein: CASSLTGRTNQPQHF; D gene: .; clone size: few; V gene: TRBV28; J gene: TRBJ1-5
CDR3 DNA: TGTGCCAGCAGTGATACAGGGGAAATTTCACCCCTCCACTTT; CDR3 protein: CASSDTGEISPLHF; D gene: TRBD1; clone size: many; V gene: TRBV2; J gene: TRBJ1-6
CDR3 DNA: TGTGCCATTGGGGCAAGCAGGGAGGACAATCAGCCCCAGCATTTT; CDR3 protein: CAIGASREDNQPQHF; D gene: .; clone size: few; V gene: TRBV10-3; J gene: TRBJ1-5
CDR3 DNA: TGTGCCAGCAGCTCTATAAGAAATGAGCAGTTCTTC; CDR3 protein: CASSSIRNEQFF; D gene: .; clone size: .; V gene: TRBV13; J gene: TRBJ2-1
CDR3 DNA: TGTGCCAGCAGCGTAGCCCCAGGGGGCAATCAGCCCCAGCATTTT; CDR3 protein: CASSVAPGGNQPQHF; D gene: .; clone size: .; V gene: TRBV9; J gene: TRBJ1-5
CDR3 DNA: TGTGCCAGCAGTTCAAACACCTATGGCTACACCTTC; CDR3 protein: CASSSNTYGYTF; D gene: .; clone size: many; V gene: TRBV11-2; J gene: TRBJ1-2
CDR3 DNA: TGTGCCAGCAGTTTAGGGGACAGGGGTTTGCGACCCCTCCACTTT; CDR3 protein: CASSLGDRGLRPLHF; D gene: TRBD1; clone size: .; V gene: TRBV28; J gene: TRBJ1-6
CDR3 DNA: TGTGCCAGCAGTGAATTGGCTGGGGTGAACACTGAAGCTTTCTTT; CDR3 protein: CASSELAGVNTEAFF; D gene: .; clone size: once; V gene: TRBV2; J gene: TRBJ1-1
CDR3 DNA: TGTGCCAGCAGCTTCGAGAACTATGGCTACACCTTC; CDR3 protein: CASSFENYGYTF; D gene: .; clone size: few; V gene: TRBV7-2; J gene: TRBJ1-2
CDR3 DNA: TGTGCCAGCAGTTTTGGGGGGCCAGATACGCAGTATTTT; CDR3 protein: CASSFGGPDTQYF; D gene: .; clone size: many; V gene: TRBV28; J gene: TRBJ2-3
CDR3 DNA: TGCAGTGCTAGGAAGGGAGGTGGAAACACCATATATTTT; CDR3 protein: CSARKGGGNTIYF; D gene: .; clone size: few; V gene: TRBV20-1; J gene: TRBJ1-3
CDR3 DNA: TGCAGTGCTAGGGAGTCGGGAGGCAGGGTAGGGGACTATGGCTACACCTTC; CDR3 protein: CSARESGGRVGDYGYTF; D gene: .; clone size: few; V gene: TRBV20-1; J gene: TRBJ1-2
CDR3 DNA: TGTGCCAGCAGTTTATGGACAGGGGGGAGGTTGAACACTGAAGCTTTCTTT; CDR3 protein: CASSLWTGGRLNTEAFF; D gene: TRBD1; clone size: many; V gene: TRBV28; J gene: TRBJ1-1
CDR3 DNA: TGTGCCAGCAGCGGAGGGGGCAGACAGTACCAAGAGACCCAGTACTTC; CDR3 protein: CASSGGGRQYQETQYF; D gene: TRBD1; clone size: .; V gene: TRBV9; J gene: TRBJ2-5
CDR3 DNA: TGTGCCAGCAGTTTATCCGGGGACTCCTTGGAGCAGTACTTC; CDR3 protein: CASSLSGDSLEQYF; D gene: .; clone size: many; V gene: TRBV28; J gene: TRBJ2-7
CDR3 DNA: TGTGCCATCAGTGAGTCGGGACATTCAGTTGCAACTAATGAAAAACTGTTTTTT; CDR3 protein: CAISESGHSVATNEKLFF; D gene: .; clone size: many; V gene: TRBV10-3; J gene: TRBJ1-4
CDR3 DNA: TGTGCCAGCAGCCAAGTTACATCGGGACAGGAGAATTATGGCCACACCTTC; CDR3 protein: CASSQVTSGQENYGHTF; D gene: TRBD1; clone size: .; V gene: TRBV4-2; J gene: TRBJ1-2
CDR3 DNA: TGTGCCAGCAATTTAGGAGATCGAACTGAAGCTTTCTTT; CDR3 protein: CASNLGDRTEAFF; D gene: .; clone size: few; V gene: TRBV12-3/TRBV12-4; J gene: TRBJ1-1
CDR3 DNA: TGTGCCAGCAGCTCAGTCTCTAGCGGGAGGTACGGCGGTACGCAGTATTTT; CDR3 protein: CASSSVSSGRYGGTQYF; D gene: TRBD2; clone size: few; V gene: TRBV5-6; J gene: TRBJ2-3